This T cell receptor (beta chain) is from a study of cytomegalovirus exposure and HLA in healthy donors. Study-level results: Reports state that TCR beta sequences accurately predicted most subjects' HLA-A and HLA-B alleles.

Primers included in the PCR were 60 Vbeta and 13 Jbeta primers. TCRdb's copy holds only in-frame clones and misses some; the assay was immunoSEQ multiplex PCR. The table includes under 200,000 clones, 73% detected once. With regard to this clone: Its antigen remains unidentified.

This TCR was recovered from a woman aged 25 to 39 in good health and CMV-seronegative. Source material: PBMCs.

CDR3 amino acids: CSARQGGNTEAFF. The DNA of the CDR3 is TGCAGCGCCCGACAGGGGGGGAACACTGAAGCTTTCTTT. V usage is TRBV29-1 and J usage is TRBJ1-1; TRBD1 agrees at 9 bases. Germline CDR1 reads SQVTM; CDR2 reads ANQGSEA. The V gene end was trimmed by 7 bases and the J gene end by 1 base; junction bases not matched to a gene: 4. The CDR3 is 13 residues long. Full variable domain (remainder filled in from reference TRBV29-1 and TRBJ1-1): SAVISQKPSRDICQRGTSLTIQCQVDSQVTMMFWYRQQPGQSLTLIATANQGSEATYESGFVIDKFPISRPNLTFSTLTVSNMSPEDSSIYLCSARQGGNTEAFFGQGTRLTVV.